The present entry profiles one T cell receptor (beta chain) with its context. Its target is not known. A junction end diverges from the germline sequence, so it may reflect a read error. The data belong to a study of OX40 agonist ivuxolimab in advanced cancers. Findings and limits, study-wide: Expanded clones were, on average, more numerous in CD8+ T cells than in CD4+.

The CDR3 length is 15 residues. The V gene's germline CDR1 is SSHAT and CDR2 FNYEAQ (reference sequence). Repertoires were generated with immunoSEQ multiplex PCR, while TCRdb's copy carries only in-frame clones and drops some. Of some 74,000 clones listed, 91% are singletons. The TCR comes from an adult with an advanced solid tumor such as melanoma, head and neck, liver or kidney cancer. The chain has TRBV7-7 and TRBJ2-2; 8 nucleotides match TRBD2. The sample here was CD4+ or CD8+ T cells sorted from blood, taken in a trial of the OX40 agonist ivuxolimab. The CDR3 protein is CASSRTSGNTGELFF. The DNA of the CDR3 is TGTGCTAGCAGCCGAACTAGCGGGAACACCGGGGAGCTGTTTTTT.